The source of this T cell receptor beta chain is a study of T-cell memory formation after mild COVID-19. Study observations and caveats: Researchers report contracting CD4+ clones mostly in CM and EM, with CD8+ clones in EMRA.

This clonotype was found a few times. What it binds is not known. Libraries for TCRalpha and TCRbeta carried sample barcodes and unique molecular identifiers via 5'RACE. A single record per CDR3 protein comes from TCRdb applying MiXCR to the 5' RACE reads. The sample shows about 600,000 distinct CDR3 sequences, approximately 21% of them seen only once. The CDR3 contains 16 residues. CDR1 and CDR2 (germline): SGHDT, YYEEEE. V shed 3 bases, J shed 7 bases, and the junction held 13 bases outside the gene matches. The sequence derives from an adult woman who had mild COVID-19 (a few samples of this study predate the infection). Cell type and time point are not known. The source material was PBMCs or a T cell subset sorted from them (not recorded which). This rearrangement joins TRBV5-6 to TRBJ2-1; 7 nucleotides agree with TRBD1. CDR3 protein: CASSSKRQGQRNEQFF. The CDR3 bases are TGTGCCAGCAGCTCAAAACGACAGGGACAAAGGAATGAGCAGTTCTTC.